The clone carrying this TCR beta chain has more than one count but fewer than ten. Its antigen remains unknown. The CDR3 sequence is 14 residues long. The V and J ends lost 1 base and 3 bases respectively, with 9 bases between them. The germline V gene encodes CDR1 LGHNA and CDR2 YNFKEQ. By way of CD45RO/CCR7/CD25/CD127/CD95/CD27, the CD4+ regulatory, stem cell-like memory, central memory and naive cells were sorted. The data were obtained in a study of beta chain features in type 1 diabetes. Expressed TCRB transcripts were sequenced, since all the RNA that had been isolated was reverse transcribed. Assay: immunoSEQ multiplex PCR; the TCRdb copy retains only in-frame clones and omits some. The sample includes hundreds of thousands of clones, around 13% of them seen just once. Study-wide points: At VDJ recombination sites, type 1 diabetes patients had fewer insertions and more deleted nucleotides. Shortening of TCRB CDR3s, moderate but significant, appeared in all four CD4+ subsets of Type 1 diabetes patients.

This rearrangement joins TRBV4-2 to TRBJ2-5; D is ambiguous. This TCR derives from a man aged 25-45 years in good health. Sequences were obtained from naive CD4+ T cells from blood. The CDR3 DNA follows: TGTGCCAGCAGCCAAGTTCGAAAGGAAGAGACCCAGTACTTC. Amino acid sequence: CASSQVRKEETQYF.